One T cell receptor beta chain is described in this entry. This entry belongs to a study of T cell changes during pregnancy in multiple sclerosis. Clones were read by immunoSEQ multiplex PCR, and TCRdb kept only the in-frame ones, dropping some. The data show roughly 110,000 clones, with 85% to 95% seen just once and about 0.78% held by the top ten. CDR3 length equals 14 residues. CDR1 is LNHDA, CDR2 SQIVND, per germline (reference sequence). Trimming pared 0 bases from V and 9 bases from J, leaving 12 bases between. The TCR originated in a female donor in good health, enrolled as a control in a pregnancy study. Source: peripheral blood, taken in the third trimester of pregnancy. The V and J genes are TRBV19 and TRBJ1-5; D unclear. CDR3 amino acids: CASSIDLEATPQHF. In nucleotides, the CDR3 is TGTGCCAGTAGTATAGATCTTGAAGCTACGCCCCAGCATTTT.